Listed below are T cell receptor beta chains from one sample, sequenced in a study of T cell repertoires in cytomegalovirus infection. These TCRs' antigens remain unknown. Each CDR3 protein is one row after TCRdb ran MiXCR on the reads. Of about 350,000 distinct CDR3 sequences listed, approximately 35% are singletons. Sample: cultured PBMCs, taken from culture after CMV antigen stimulation. These receptors originate from a human donor in good health (CMV status not recorded). Some clones in this sample may be carry-over from other donors' samples. CDR3s leave out the opening cysteine and the closing phenylalanine or tryptophan. A D gene is named only where the DNA matches it firmly. Part of the rows lack a size; the others show once, few, many or a class for expanded clones.

many	NA	TRBV7-2	TRBJ1-1	ASSLRGADTEAF
few	TRBD2	TRBV6-2/TRBV6-3	TRBJ2-1	ASKKGDYHVDEQF
NA	TRBD2	TRBV7-8	TRBJ2-1	ASSLVGTSGPYNEQF
NA	NA	TRBV2	TRBJ2-2	ASSVEYTGELF
few	NA	TRBV12-3/TRBV12-4	TRBJ1-5	ASSLPRADGNQPQH
NA	NA	TRBV4-1	TRBJ1-5	ASSQDPGQSNQPQH
NA	NA	TRBV28	TRBJ1-1	ASILGGNTEAF
many	TRBD2	TRBV7-9	TRBJ2-1	ASSLPPSGRVLQNEQF
NA	NA	TRBV7-9	TRBJ2-1	ASSPDFNEQF
few	NA	TRBV7-9	TRBJ2-1	ASSKRGSSYNEQF
few	NA	TRBV7-2	TRBJ1-1	ASSLSPDRTKAF
NA	NA	TRBV12-3/TRBV12-4	TRBJ2-7	ASKVQWVSDEQY
NA	TRBD1	TRBV7-9	TRBJ2-5	ASSKDRGLETQY
many	TRBD1	TRBV7-2	TRBJ2-3	ASSRRDRGSDTQY
NA	NA	TRBV12-3/TRBV12-4	TRBJ1-2	ASSLEGRNYGYT
few	NA	TRBV7-9	TRBJ1-1	ASSLGLAFTEAF
NA	TRBD1	TRBV4-1	TRBJ1-1	ASSQAGTAISGAF
NA	NA	TRBV7-9	TRBJ2-1	ASSLAGLRRHWGKEQF
NA	NA	TRBV7-8	TRBJ1-3	ASSLRPLNRRNTIY
few	TRBD1	TRBV7-2	TRBJ2-3	ASSSDRGYTQY
NA	NA	TRBV7-8	TRBJ2-1	ASSPLAVHRENEQF
few	NA	TRBV7-6	TRBJ1-2	ASSSQTGARGYT
NA	NA	TRBV4-1	TRBJ1-4	ASSRGSNEKLF
NA	NA	TRBV7-6	TRBJ2-2	ASSRAEWRTGESGELF
NA	NA	TRBV6-5	TRBJ1-1	ASSYDRQSRTEAF
few	TRBD1	TRBV4-3	TRBJ2-6	ASNEGRQGASGANVLT
few	NA	TRBV6-5	TRBJ1-2	ASSYSPGENYGYT
NA	NA	TRBV7-9	TRBJ1-5	ASSLDSYQPQH
NA	TRBD1	TRBV6-8	TRBJ2-5	ASSYSGQGLQETQY
NA	NA	TRBV15	TRBJ2-3	ATSHRDGARTDTQY
few	NA	TRBV19	TRBJ2-3	ASSIVSGTDTQY
few	NA	TRBV7-3	TRBJ1-1	ASSLTAGLVTEAF
NA	TRBD2	TRBV12-3/TRBV12-4	TRBJ2-1	ASSGGLAGGTEQF
NA	NA	TRBV20-1	TRBJ2-2	SAREFRPQNTGELF
NA	NA	TRBV19	TRBJ1-1	ASTPARALNTEAF
few	TRBD2	TRBV4-1	TRBJ2-1	ASSPTQITSGTYNEQF
NA	NA	TRBV5-1	TRBJ2-1	ASSLSGGSHNEQF
many	NA	TRBV7-2	TRBJ1-2	ASSRDTPLANYGYT
many	NA	TRBV12-5	TRBJ2-5	ASGPGAKVETQY
NA	TRBD2	TRBV14	TRBJ2-1	ASSQSAGVVGEQF
few	NA	TRBV5-5	TRBJ2-6	ASSTGRQPTGANVLT
NA	NA	TRBV6-8	TRBJ2-2	ASRRGEAGELF
many	NA	TRBV7-8	TRBJ2-1	ASSLEAGGQEQF
NA	NA	TRBV20-1	TRBJ1-1	SVLGQGNTEAF
NA	TRBD2	TRBV3-1	TRBJ2-5	ASSQVAGEETQY
NA	NA	TRBV12-3/TRBV12-4	TRBJ1-2	ASSLQELLGYT
few	TRBD2	TRBV10-2	TRBJ2-3	ASSEMGTSGTSTDTQY
NA	TRBD2	TRBV4-3	TRBJ2-5	ASSPGLAGSNQETQY
NA	TRBD2	TRBV6-6	TRBJ2-7	ASGAPTSGSYEQY
few	TRBD1	TRBV7-2	TRBJ1-6	ASSPNPTGNSPLH
many	NA	TRBV7-2	TRBJ2-3	ASSPSGTRGTDTQY